Listed below are T cell receptor beta chains from one sample, sequenced in a study of cytomegalovirus exposure and HLA in healthy donors. The assay was immunoSEQ multiplex PCR, and TCRdb's table has in-frame clones only and misses some. The sample records about 61,000 clones, 70% to 90% being singletons. The sample comprised PBMCs. Every receptor here comes from a man between 18 and 29 years old in good health and CMV-seronegative. Both conserved end residues are part of each CDR3. D genes are given only for firm matches. Clone size is not always given. Where it is, it says once, few, many or a class for expanded clones.

d_gene	v_gene	abundance	j_gene	CDR3aa	CDR3nt
-	TRBV11-2	-	TRBJ2-3	CASSLGQYSTDTQYF	TGTGCCAGCAGCTTAGGTCAGTACAGCACAGATACGCAGTATTTT
TRBD1	TRBV18	-	TRBJ1-2	CASSPAGTDIDYTF	TGTGCCAGCTCACCAGCCGGGACAGACATCGACTACACCTTC
TRBD1	TRBV4-1	-	TRBJ1-1	CASSQGGRGSSHTEAFF	TGCGCCAGCAGCCAGGGGGGCAGGGGGTCAAGTCACACTGAAGCTTTCTTT
TRBD1	TRBV7-2	few	TRBJ1-1	CASSLALARTGGTEAFF	TGTGCCAGCAGCTTAGCCCTCGCGAGGACAGGGGGGACTGAAGCTTTCTTT
TRBD1	TRBV30	-	TRBJ1-1	CAWSGTGFGAFF	TGTGCCTGGTCAGGGACAGGGTTTGGAGCTTTCTTT
-	TRBV18	once	TRBJ1-1	CASSPPGMNTEAFF	TGTGCCAGCTCACCCCCAGGGATGAACACTGAAGCTTTCTTT
-	TRBV11-2	-	TRBJ1-6	CASSLVAGGNSPLHF	TGTGCCAGCAGCTTAGTGGCAGGTGGTAATTCACCCCTCCACTTT
-	TRBV16	-	TRBJ1-1	CASSQSQQGTEAFF	TGTGCCAGCAGCCAATCCCAACAGGGCACTGAAGCTTTCTTT
TRBD2	TRBV2	-	TRBJ2-5	CASRSIAGQETQYF	TGTGCCAGCAGGTCGATAGCGGGGCAAGAGACCCAGTACTTC
-	TRBV11-2	few	TRBJ1-2	CASSFSGTYGYTF	TGTGCCAGCAGCTTCTCCGGGACATACGGCTACACCTTC
TRBD1	TRBV9	-	TRBJ1-2	CASSVGEGAHYGYTF	TGTGCCAGCAGCGTAGGAGAGGGGGCTCACTATGGCTACACCTTC
TRBD1	TRBV7-2	-	TRBJ2-1	CASSLRPGTGGNEQFF	TGTGCCAGCAGCTTAAGACCCGGGACAGGAGGCAATGAGCAGTTCTTC
TRBD2	TRBV9	-	TRBJ2-3	CASTPDAGVGDTQYF	TGTGCCAGCACCCCCGATGCGGGGGTAGGTGATACGCAGTATTTT
TRBD1	TRBV7-9	-	TRBJ2-1	CASTSKGADGEQFF	TGTGCCAGCACCTCTAAGGGGGCTGACGGTGAGCAGTTCTTC
TRBD1	TRBV6-5	-	TRBJ1-2	CASSQQGADGYTF	TGTGCCAGCAGTCAACAGGGGGCGGATGGCTACACCTTC
-	TRBV6-5	-	TRBJ1-3	CASRTTTGTGNTIYF	TGTGCCAGCAGAACAACGACAGGAACTGGAAACACCATATATTTT
-	TRBV29-1	-	TRBJ1-1	CSVEEGGLNTEAFF	TGCAGCGTTGAAGAAGGCGGACTTAACACTGAAGCTTTCTTT
TRBD1	TRBV9	few	TRBJ1-4	CASSVGTGGATNEKLFF	TGTGCCAGCAGCGTAGGGACAGGGGGCGCCACTAATGAAAAACTGTTTTTT
-	TRBV2	-	TRBJ2-5	CASSEARGRETQYF	TGTGCCAGCAGTGAAGCCAGGGGGAGGGAGACCCAGTACTTC
TRBD2	TRBV15	few	TRBJ2-1	CATSGYTSGGAPNYNEQFF	TGTGCCACCAGCGGATATACTAGCGGGGGGGCTCCCAATTACAATGAGCAGTTCTTC
-	TRBV2	-	TRBJ2-3	CASSGRGRGVDTQYF	TGTGCCAGCAGTGGACGGGGCAGGGGGGTAGATACGCAGTATTTT
-	TRBV25-1	-	TRBJ1-1	CASSDTGRGNTEAFF	TGTGCCAGCAGTGATACTGGCAGGGGGAACACTGAAGCTTTCTTT
TRBD2	TRBV7-8	few	TRBJ2-7	CASSPRRSGGLYEQYF	TGTGCCAGCAGCCCCCGCAGGAGCGGGGGACTGTACGAGCAGTACTTC
-	TRBV28	-	TRBJ2-7	CASSLQGTTYEQYF	TGTGCCAGCAGTTTACAGGGGACCACCTACGAGCAGTACTTC
-	TRBV2	-	TRBJ2-1	CASSDGRYFNEQFF	TGTGCCAGCAGTGACGGGAGATACTTCAATGAGCAGTTCTTC
TRBD1	TRBV6-1	once	TRBJ1-4	CASSEELGGSNEKLFF	TGTGCCAGCAGTGAAGAGCTAGGGGGCTCAAATGAAAAACTGTTTTTT
-	TRBV7-2	-	TRBJ1-2	CASSRTGPGNGYTF	TGTGCCAGCAGCCGAACCGGGCCCGGGAATGGCTACACCTTC
-	TRBV7-8	-	TRBJ1-1	CASSLTENTEAFF	TGTGCCAGCAGCCTGACAGAAAACACTGAAGCTTTCTTT
TRBD2	TRBV5-1	-	TRBJ2-1	CASSLGLAGSSYNEQFF	TGCGCCAGCAGCTTGGGACTAGCGGGGTCCTCCTACAATGAGCAGTTCTTC
TRBD2	TRBV2	-	TRBJ2-7	CASMGGEHSYEQYF	TGTGCCAGCATGGGGGGGGAGCACTCCTACGAGCAGTACTTC
TRBD1	TRBV28	-	TRBJ1-1	CASRPQGGTEAFF	TGTGCCAGCAGGCCCCAGGGGGGAACTGAAGCTTTCTTT
-	TRBV5-1	-	TRBJ2-3	CASSLNTFTDTQYF	TGCGCCAGCAGCTTGAACACCTTCACAGATACGCAGTATTTT
TRBD1	TRBV6-5	-	TRBJ2-7	CASSASGGASDEQYF	TGTGCCAGCAGTGCGTCAGGGGGCGCTTCGGACGAGCAGTACTTC
-	TRBV9	-	TRBJ2-1	CASSAPDFNEQFF	TGTGCCAGCAGCGCTCCCGACTTCAATGAGCAGTTCTTC
TRBD1	TRBV5-4	-	TRBJ1-6	CASSLSGTGNSPLHF	TGTGCCAGCAGCTTGTCCGGGACAGGGAATTCACCCCTCCACTTT
-	TRBV30	-	TRBJ2-5	CAWSPQRETQYF	TGTGCCTGGAGCCCCCAGAGGGAGACCCAGTACTTC
-	TRBV27	once	TRBJ1-1	CASSGGIEAFF	TGTGCCAGCTCCGGGGGGATTGAAGCTTTCTTT
-	TRBV7-6	-	TRBJ1-3	CASSLDRPWTGNTIYF	TGTGCCAGCAGCTTAGACAGACCTTGGACTGGAAACACCATATATTTT
-	TRBV5-4	once	TRBJ1-5	CASSLGGEGQPQHF	TGTGCCAGCAGCTTGGGAGGGGAGGGTCAGCCCCAGCATTTT
-	TRBV7-2	-	TRBJ2-7	CASSLAGSSYEQYF	TGTGCCAGCAGCTTAGCGGGGAGCTCCTACGAGCAGTACTTC
-	TRBV10-3	-	TRBJ1-3	CVTYNSGNTIYF	TGTGTCACCTATAACTCTGGAAACACCATATATTTT
TRBD1	TRBV19	-	TRBJ1-5	CASSTLRDRESGSNQPQHF	TGTGCCAGTAGTACCTTAAGGGACAGGGAATCCGGTAGCAATCAGCCCCAGCATTTT
-	TRBV10-1	-	TRBJ2-3	CASSDPSSEVVDTQYF	TGCGCCAGCAGTGACCCTTCTAGCGAAGTGGTAGATACGCAGTATTTT
-	TRBV15	-	TRBJ1-5	CATSSSEEPQHF	TGTGCCACCAGCTCCTCGGAGGAGCCCCAGCATTTT
-	TRBV12-5	-	TRBJ1-1	CASGLGRQEAEAFF	TGTGCTAGTGGTTTGGGGAGGCAGGAGGCTGAAGCTTTCTTT
TRBD2	TRBV7-9	-	TRBJ2-3	CASSTTSGGHTDTQYF	TGTGCCAGCAGCACCACTAGCGGGGGACACACAGATACGCAGTATTTT
-	TRBV30	-	TRBJ2-2	CAWRRDSPGTGELFF	TGTGCCTGGCGAAGGGACTCCCCGGGTACCGGGGAGCTGTTTTTT
TRBD2	TRBV29-1	once	TRBJ2-3	CSETSGASGDTQYF	TGCAGCGAAACTAGCGGGGCATCCGGGGATACGCAGTATTTT
-	TRBV5-1	-	TRBJ2-7	CASSFDPSSYEQYF	TGCGCCAGCAGCTTCGACCCTAGCTCCTACGAGCAGTACTTC
-	TRBV6-5	-	TRBJ1-1	CASSYSLQPTNTEAFF	TGTGCCAGCAGTTACTCGTTACAGCCTACCAACACTGAAGCTTTCTTT
-	TRBV15	-	TRBJ2-5	CATSKTGFAETQYF	TGTGCCACCAGCAAAACGGGATTCGCAGAGACCCAGTACTTC
TRBD2	TRBV20-1	-	TRBJ2-1	CAGGIYNEQFF	TGCGCGGGGGGAATCTACAATGAGCAGTTCTTC
-	TRBV30	-	TRBJ2-1	CAWSGGLTRGDEQFF	TGTGCCTGGAGTGGGGGACTAACCAGGGGCGATGAGCAGTTCTTC
TRBD1	TRBV5-1	once	TRBJ2-7	CASSLEVGTGIYEQYF	TGCGCCAGCAGCTTGGAGGTAGGGACAGGGATCTACGAGCAGTACTTC
TRBD1	TRBV6-5	-	TRBJ1-3	CASSRQGSDDTIYF	TGTGCCAGCAGTCGACAGGGGAGTGATGACACCATATATTTT